This is a list of T cell receptor beta chains from one sample in a study of radiation and T cells in renal cell carcinoma. Assay used: immunoSEQ multiplex PCR; TCRdb lists only in-frame clones, some missing. The data hold 50,000 to 65,000 clones, with more than 60% observed a single time. This specimen consisted of blood, obtained from a patient whose treatment included radiotherapy and nephrectomy. Source of these receptors: a man in his 60s with renal cell carcinoma. Both conserved end residues are part of each CDR3. The D gene is left open where the match is weak. Not every row has a clone size; where given, it reads once, few, many or a size class.

TRBJ1-5	few	-	TRBV19	TGTGCCAGTAGTAAGGAGGGTAATCAGCCCCAGCATTTT	CASSKEGNQPQHF
TRBJ1-1	-	-	TRBV11-3	TGTGCCAGCAGCGTCCATCAGGGAGGCGAAGCTTTCTTT	CASSVHQGGEAFF
TRBJ2-2	once	TRBD2	TRBV2	TGTGCCAGCAGGGGGACTAGCGGGAGCGGGGAGCTGTTTTTT	CASRGTSGSGELFF
TRBJ1-2	-	TRBD1	TRBV30	TGTGCCTGGAGCGAGGACAGGGGCTATGGCTACACCTTC	CAWSEDRGYGYTF
TRBJ1-6	-	-	TRBV4-3	TGCGCCAGCAGCCAAGATTCGGCCAGACGGAGCTCCTATAATTCACCCCTCCACTTT	CASSQDSARRSSYNSPLHF
TRBJ1-1	-	-	TRBV7-8	TGTGCCAGCAGCTTCCTAAACCTCGGGACACTGACTGAAGCTTTCTTT	CASSFLNLGTLTEAFF
TRBJ1-3	-	-	TRBV5-8	TGTGCCAGCAGCCCGACGGGCCTTTTCTCTGGAAACACCATATATTTT	CASSPTGLFSGNTIYF
TRBJ2-1	-	TRBD1	TRBV10-3	TGTGCCATCAGCCCGGGACAGGGGCGTCCCGATGAGCAGTTCTTC	CAISPGQGRPDEQFF
TRBJ1-1	few	TRBD1	TRBV28	TGTGCCAGCAAACAGGGGGTCACTGAAGCTTTCTTT	CASKQGVTEAFF
TRBJ1-2	-	-	TRBV11-2	TGTGCCAGCAGCTTAAGGCAGGGTGGCTACACCTTC	CASSLRQGGYTF
TRBJ1-6	-	TRBD1	TRBV5-8	TGTGCCAGCAGCTTAGGACAGGGCCCAACCCTCCACTTT	CASSLGQGPTLHF
TRBJ2-5	-	TRBD2	TRBV11-2	TGTGCCAGCAGCTCACTGCGGGCGGGAGGCAAAGAGACCCAGTACTTC	CASSSLRAGGKETQYF
TRBJ1-6	few	-	TRBV7-8	TGTGCCAGCAGCTTAGCCGGAAACAATTCACCCCTCCACTTT	CASSLAGNNSPLHF
TRBJ1-1	few	TRBD1	TRBV9	TGTGCCAGCAGCGGTGGGACAGGGGGGCCAAACACTGAAGCTTTCTTT	CASSGGTGGPNTEAFF
TRBJ2-7	few	-	TRBV27	TGTGCCAGCAGTTCTACATACAAAGGAGAGCAGTACTTC	CASSSTYKGEQYF
TRBJ1-3	-	-	TRBV11-3	TGTGCCAGCAGCTCAATGGGGGGTCTCATATATTTT	CASSSMGGLIYF
TRBJ2-1	-	-	TRBV19	TGTGCCAGTAGTTGGAGACAGAGCAACAATGAGCAGTTCTTC	CASSWRQSNNEQFF
TRBJ2-3	-	-	TRBV5-1	TGCGCCAGCAGCTTGGGAGGGGGCACAGATACGCAGTATTTT	CASSLGGGTDTQYF
TRBJ2-2	-	TRBD2	TRBV9	TGTGCCAGCAGCGTAGCTGGCGGGGGTGCGAACACCGGGGAGCTGTTTTTT	CASSVAGGGANTGELFF
TRBJ1-2	-	-	TRBV5-1	TGCGCCAGCAGCTTGAACACACAGGGTGCGGGCGGCTACACCTTC	CASSLNTQGAGGYTF
TRBJ1-4	-	-	TRBV30	TGTGCCTGGAGTTCGACAGGCGGAGCTGAAAAACTGTTTTTT	CAWSSTGGAEKLFF
TRBJ1-1	medium-sized	-	TRBV27	TGTGCCAGCAGTTTTGGGGAGGCCACTGAAGCTTTCTTT	CASSFGEATEAFF
TRBJ1-1	-	-	TRBV7-2	TGTGCCAGCAGCTTAATCGGCGCTCTGAACACTGAAGCTTTCTTT	CASSLIGALNTEAFF